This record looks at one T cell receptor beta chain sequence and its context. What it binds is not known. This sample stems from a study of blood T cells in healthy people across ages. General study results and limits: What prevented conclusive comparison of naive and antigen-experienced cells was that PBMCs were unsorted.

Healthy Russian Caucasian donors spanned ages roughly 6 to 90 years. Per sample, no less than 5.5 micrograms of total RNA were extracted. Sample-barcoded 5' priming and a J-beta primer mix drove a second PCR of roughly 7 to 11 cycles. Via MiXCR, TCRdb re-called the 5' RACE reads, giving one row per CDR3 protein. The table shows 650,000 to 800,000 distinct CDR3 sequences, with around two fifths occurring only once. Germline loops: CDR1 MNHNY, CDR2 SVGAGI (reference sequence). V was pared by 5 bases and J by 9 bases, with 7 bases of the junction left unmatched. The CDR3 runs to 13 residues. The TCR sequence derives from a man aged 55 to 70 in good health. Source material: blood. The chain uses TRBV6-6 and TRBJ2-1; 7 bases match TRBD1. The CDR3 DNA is TGTGCCAGCAGTGACAGGGAAGTCGGTGAGCAGTTCTTC. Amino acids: CASSDREVGEQFF.